A single sample gave rise to the 19 T cell receptor beta chains below, sequenced in a study of T cells in Graves' hyperthyroidism and ophthalmopathy. Researchers amplified the TCR beta CDR3 regions from RNA transcripts. The HTBI primer set served for first-round RT-PCR of the TCR CDR3. In TCRdb, the multiplex PCR reads were re-called with MiXCR into one record per CDR3 protein. The sample records about 350,000 distinct CDR3 sequences, about 17% being singletons. The material sequenced was blood. Source of these receptors: a woman in her 30s with Graves' hyperthyroidism that later progressed to Graves' ophthalmopathy.

The V gene is TRBV4-1, the J gene TRBJ2-1; no clear D. Germline V gene data show CDR1 as MGHRA and CDR2 as YSYEKL. Deletions cut 3 bases from V and 0 bases from J, with 9 bases between. The length of the CDR3 is 15 residues. The CDR3 sequence: CASSQGKSSYNEQFF. The CDR3 nucleotides read TGCGCCAGCAGCCAGGGGAAAAGCTCCTACAATGAGCAGTTCTTC.

As concerns this clonotype: A read error may be the cause here, since a much bigger clone is one base away. The J gene is TRBJ2-1, the V gene TRBV20-1, with 8 bases fitting TRBD2. The DNA end favors TRBJ2-7, so the J call may be wrong. Germline V gene data show CDR1 as DFQATT and CDR2 as SNEGSKA (reference sequence). The CDR3 has 18 residues. The CDR3 sequence is CSARDSSPGRAVDNEQYF. CDR3 sequence (DNA): TGCAGTGCTAGAGATTCCTCTCCCGGGAGGGCCGTTGACAATGAGCAGTACTTC.

The CDR3 DNA sequence: TGCGCCAGCAGCCAACCCGCTGCAGGAGCTTTCTTT. This encodes CASSQPAAGAFF. The V and J genes are TRBV4-1 and TRBJ1-1; D unclear. Trimming stripped 2 bases from V and 10 bases from J, with 11 bases between. The germline CDR1 and CDR2 sequences are MGHRA and YSYEKL. The CDR3 consists of 12 residues.

Remarks on this clonotype: This sequence may be a read error, since a much larger clone differs from it by one base. V usage is TRBV29-1 and J usage is TRBJ1-1, with unresolved D. Between the trimmed V and J ends, which lost 4 bases and 1 base, there was a span of 10 bases. Germline lookup yields CDR1 SQVTM and CDR2 ANQGSEA. The CDR3 is 13 amino acids. CDR3 sequence (DNA): TGCAGCGTTGTACGGGGAGAGAACACTGAAGCTTTCTTT. This sequence encodes CSVVRGENTEAFF.

The chain uses TRBV7-2 and TRBJ2-3; D tentatively fits TRBD1 or TRBD2 (5 bases each). The germline gives CDR1 SGHTA, CDR2 FQGNSA. The CDR3 consists of 15 residues. Trimming removed 5 bases from V and 6 bases from J, with 18 bases in between. CDR3 nucleotide sequence: TGTGCCAGCAGCAGTGAGGGGCCCACAATGGATACGCAGTATTTT. It is translated as CASSSEGPTMDTQYF.

This clonotype showed up many times. The chain links TRBV7-9 to TRBJ2-3, with 11 bases lining up with TRBD2. There are 16 residues in the CDR3. The V gene end was trimmed by 4 bases and the J gene end by 4 bases; junction bases not matched to a gene: 7. Germline CDR1 and CDR2: SEHNR and FQNEAQ (reference sequence). DNA for the CDR3: TGTGCCAGCAGCTCAAAACTAGCGGGAGTAGCAGATACGCAGTATTTT. It yields the protein CASSSKLAGVADTQYF.

This clonotype was picked up one time. The CDR3 loop reads CASSINIRGDGELFF. The CDR3 region has the DNA TGTGCCAGTAGTATCAACATCAGGGGAGACGGGGAGCTGTTTTTT. The genes are TRBV19 and TRBJ2-2; TRBD1 might be the D (6 bases). Between the trimmed V and J ends, which lost 3 bases and 7 bases, there was a span of 15 bases. The CDR3 totals 15 residues. Germline V gene lookup returns CDR1 LNHDA and CDR2 SQIVND (reference sequence). Combining the CDR3 with reference TRBV19 and TRBJ2-2 gives the whole variable domain DGGITQSPKYLFRKEGQNVTLSCEQNLNHDAMYWYRQDPGQGLRLIYYSQIVNDFQKGDIAEGYSVSREKKESFPLTVTSAQKNPTAFYLCASSINIRGDGELFFGEGSRLTVL.

This clonotype was detected only a few times. The chain links TRBV30 to TRBJ1-1; D ambiguous. The CDR3 consists of 13 residues. V was clipped by 5 bases and J by 4 bases, with 14 bases between them. Germline V gene lookup returns CDR1 GTSNPN and CDR2 SVGIG (reference sequence). The CDR3 is CAWYMGMGTEAFF. DNA of the CDR3: TGTGCCTGGTATATGGGAATGGGCACTGAAGCTTTCTTT. The variable domain in full, completed from reference TRBV30 and TRBJ1-1, reads SQTIHQWPATLVQPVGSPLSLECTVEGTSNPNLYWYRQAAGRGLQLLFYSVGIGQISSEVPQNLSASRPQDRQFILSSKKLLLSDSGFYLCAWYMGMGTEAFFGQGTRLTVV.

V gene TRBV30 combines with J gene TRBJ2-7; 11 nucleotides line up with TRBD2. V was pared by 3 bases and J by 6 bases, with 13 bases of the junction left unmatched. This CDR3 spans 16 amino acids. CDR1 and CDR2 from the germline V gene are GTSNPN and SVGIG (reference sequence). This CDR3 reads CAWSDPGVAGGSEQYF. Here the CDR3 DNA reads TGTGCCTGGAGCGACCCCGGGGTAGCGGGAGGGAGCGAGCAGTACTTC.

There are many counts of this clonotype. V usage is TRBV27 and J usage is TRBJ2-2, with D possibly being TRBD1 (5 bases). The length of the CDR3 is 16 residues. With 2 bases removed from V and 2 bases from J, the gap between germline ends came to 12 bases. CDR1 is MNHEY and CDR2 is SMNVEV in the germline V gene (reference sequence). In nucleotides, the CDR3 is TGTGCCAGCAGTTTAAGGAAACAGGATAACACCGGGGAGCTGTTTTTT. Translating it yields CASSLRKQDNTGELFF.

This clonotype has ten or more counts. CDR3 nucleotide sequence: TGCGCCAGCAGTGAGGCCCTGGGGATGAACACCGGGGAGCTGTTTTTT. Encoded protein: CASSEALGMNTGELFF. The V gene is TRBV10-1, the J gene TRBJ2-2; D is ambiguous. The CDR3 extends over 16 amino acids. Germline V gene lookup returns CDR1 WNHNN and CDR2 SYGVQD (reference sequence). The V and J ends lost 2 bases and 1 base respectively, with 11 bases between them.

The table lists this clonotype with many counts. The rearrangement uses TRBV6-1 and TRBJ1-5, with D unclear. The CDR3 runs to 15 residues. V lost 4 bases and J 2 bases, leaving 12 bases between the germline ends. CDR1 is MNHNS and CDR2 is SASEGT in the germline V gene. CDR3 nucleotides: TGTGCCAGCAGTGGATCAGACTGGGGCAATCAGCCCCAGCATTTT. Translating gives CASSGSDWGNQPQHF.

The chain employs TRBV5-4 and TRBJ2-5; the D gene is possibly TRBD1 (8 bases). Germline V gene lookup returns CDR1 SGHNT and CDR2 YYREEE (reference sequence). V was trimmed by 5 bases and J by 3 bases, leaving 14 bases between them. The CDR3 length is 14 residues. The CDR3 spells CASRNTGGEETQYF. The CDR3 nucleotides are TGTGCCAGCAGGAACACAGGGGGGGAAGAGACCCAGTACTTC.

This clonotype was observed a handful of times. The chain has TRBV4-1 and TRBJ1-1; D uncertain. Deletions cut 2 bases from V and 5 bases from J, with 9 bases between. CDR3 length: 13 amino acids. Looked up from germline, CDR1 is MGHRA and CDR2 is YSYEKL. CDR3 region: CASSQYTGTEAFF. The CDR3 region has the DNA TGCGCCAGCAGCCAATACACCGGGACTGAAGCTTTCTTT.

This clonotype was picked up many times. The chain is built from TRBV19 and TRBJ1-2; no reliable D call. This CDR3 has 15 residues. The V end lost 5 bases, the J end lost 0 bases, and 13 bases lay between the germline ends. Germline V gene lookup returns CDR1 LNHDA and CDR2 SQIVND (reference sequence). The CDR3, as DNA: TGTGCCAGTAGTGTTACACCGAGTCCTAACTATGGCTACACCTTC. Translation gives CASSVTPSPNYGYTF.

This clonotype was detected ten times or more. V gene TRBV7-8 combines with J gene TRBJ2-7, with D perhaps TRBD1 (5 bases). The V and J ends lost 3 bases and 0 bases respectively, with 12 bases between them. This CDR3 has 15 amino acids. Looked up from germline, CDR1 is SGHVS and CDR2 is FQNEAQ. CDR3 region: CASSFSTGNSYEQYF. DNA of the CDR3: TGTGCCAGCAGCTTCTCTACAGGTAACTCCTACGAGCAGTACTTC.

This clonotype was seen many times. The gene calls are TRBV5-1 and TRBJ2-7, with D perhaps given as TRBD1 or TRBD2 (5 bases each). Per the germline V gene, CDR1 is SGHRS and CDR2 is YFSETQ. The CDR3 has 14 amino acids. The V gene lost 2 bases and the J gene lost 2 bases, with 11 bases spanning the gap. The CDR3 DNA reads as TGCGCCAGCAGCTTTGGGGACGGGACCTACGAGCAGTACTTC. This translates into CASSFGDGTYEQYF.

The chain joins TRBV2 to TRBJ2-3; TRBD2 aligns across 7 bases. The ends lost 4 bases at V and 6 bases at J; junction bases unmatched: 7. The CDR3 loop spans 14 amino acids. CDR1 SNHLY and CDR2 FYNNEI come from the germline V gene. The CDR3 bases are TGTGCCAGCAGTGTCCTAGCGGCCACGGATACGCAGTATTTT. It translates to CASSVLAATDTQYF.

This clonotype was detected ten times or more. V gene TRBV15 combines with J gene TRBJ2-5, with TRBD2 matching over 13 bases. This CDR3 contains 20 residues. After removal of 1 base from V and 1 base from J, the junction contained 12 bases not matched to a gene. Germline-derived CDR1 and CDR2 are LNHNV and YYDKDF (reference sequence). The CDR3 region is CATSRAAYGLAGVIQETQYF. The CDR3, as DNA: TGTGCCACCAGCAGAGCCGCCTACGGACTAGCGGGGGTGATCCAAGAGACCCAGTACTTC. The variable domain in full, with the rest retrieved from reference TRBV15 and TRBJ2-5, is DAMVIQNPRYQVTQFGKPVTLSCSQTLNHNVMYWYQQKSSQAPKLLFHYYDKDFNNEADTPDNFQSRRPNTSFCFLDIRSPGLGDTAMYLCATSRAAYGLAGVIQETQYFGPGTRLLVL.